The 8 T cell receptor beta chains below were found in one sample sequenced in a study of OX40 agonist ivuxolimab in advanced cancers. The assay was immunoSEQ multiplex PCR, and TCRdb's table has in-frame clones only and misses some. The table records 60,000 or so clones, under 90% of them present only once. The sample here was CD4+ or CD8+ T cells sorted from blood, taken in a trial of the OX40 agonist ivuxolimab. These receptors all come from an adult with an advanced solid tumor such as melanoma, head and neck, liver or kidney cancer.

The chain links TRBV16 to TRBJ2-7; perhaps TRBD2 as D (5 bases). CDR3 size: 13 residues. Germline values: CDR1 KGHSY, CDR2 FQNENV. V was trimmed by 4 bases and J by 5 bases, leaving 12 bases between them. The CDR3 region is CASSPSRRDEQYF. The CDR3 bases are TGTGCCAGCAGCCCTTCGCGGCGGGACGAGCAGTACTTC.

CDR3: CASSSPDRGRTEAFF. The CDR3 region has the DNA TGTGCCAGCAGCTCCCCGGACAGGGGGCGAACTGAAGCTTTCTTT. The chain links TRBV7-9 to TRBJ1-1; the match to TRBD1 covers 11 bases. This CDR3 is built from 15 residues. Trimming took 4 bases from V and 5 from J; bases not matched to a gene: 6. Germline values: CDR1 SEHNR, CDR2 FQNEAQ (reference sequence).

The rearrangement links TRBV18 to TRBJ2-7; D not resolved. The ends were cut back, 0 bases at V and 2 bases at J, with 11 bases in the middle. The CDR3 is made up of 15 amino acids. Germline V gene data show CDR1 as KGHSH and CDR2 as LQKENI. The chain's CDR3 is CASSPPVAGTYEQYF. For the CDR3, the DNA is TGTGCCAGCTCACCACCGGTGGCAGGTACCTACGAGCAGTACTTC.

V usage is TRBV5-1 and J usage is TRBJ1-1; TRBD1 matches at 10 bases. Germline CDR1 SGHRS, CDR2 YFSETQ. Trimming at V came to 2 bases and at J to 2 bases, leaving 3 bases not matched to a gene. CDR3 length: 15 amino acids. CDR3 sequence: CASSFGTGDNTEAFF. The CDR3 region has the DNA TGCGCCAGCAGCTTCGGGACAGGGGATAACACTGAAGCTTTCTTT.

This sequence joins TRBV5-1 and TRBJ1-2; D gene unclear. Looked up from germline, CDR1 is SGHRS and CDR2 is YFSETQ. The CDR3 covers 14 residues. Trimming took 4 bases from V and 1 from J, leaving 11 bases between them. CDR3 sequence: CASSVKGDNYGYTF. In nucleotides, the CDR3 is TGCGCCAGCAGCGTCAAGGGTGATAACTATGGCTACACCTTC. Supplemented by reference TRBV5-1 and TRBJ1-2, the full variable domain reads KAGVTQTPRYLIKTRGQQVTLSCSPISGHRSVSWYQQTPGQGLQFLFEYFSETQRNKGNFPGRFSGRQFSNSRSEMNVSTLELGDSALYLCASSVKGDNYGYTFGSGTRLTVV.

V is TRBV4-1 and J is TRBJ1-1; D remains unclear. This CDR3 comprises 14 residues. The germline CDR1 and CDR2 sequences are MGHRA and YSYEKL. V was pared by 1 base and J by 0 bases, with 6 bases between. CDR3 nucleotide sequence: TGCGCCAGCAGCCAAGGTCGGATGAACACTGAAGCTTTCTTT. It yields the protein CASSQGRMNTEAFF.

The V and J genes are TRBV7-9 and TRBJ1-1, with D possibly matching TRBD1 (6 bases). The CDR3 sequence is 13 residues long. The germline CDR1 and CDR2 sequences are SEHNR and FQNEAQ (reference sequence). Trimming took off 11 bases at V and 3 bases at J, with 16 bases between the two ends. This CDR3 reads CAGSLGADTEAFF. The CDR3 DNA is TGTGCCGGATCACTGGGGGCGGACACTGAAGCTTTCTTT.

The genes are TRBV10-3 and TRBJ2-1; D may be TRBD2 (7 bases). CDR3 length: 15 residues. Germline V gene sequence: CDR1 ENHRY, CDR2 SYGVKD. The V end lost 8 bases, the J end lost 0 bases, and 14 bases lay between the germline ends. CDR3 loop: CAIDRRGPSYNEQFF. The DNA of the CDR3 is TGTGCCATCGATCGGCGGGGGCCCTCCTACAATGAGCAGTTCTTC.